This T cell receptor (beta chain) is from a study of blood T cell repertoires in COVID-19. Study overall: COVID-19 samples, acute and convalescent, were from the United States, Italy and Spain. The analysed material was cDNA or gDNA that came from T cells, B-cell-depleted T cells, or PBMCs.

The V end was cut by 5 bases, the J end by 7 bases, with 6 bases between. CDR3 length: 11 residues. From germline, CDR1 is SGHDT and CDR2 YYEEEE. Generated by immunoSEQ multiplex PCR, the TCRdb table keeps only in-frame clones and is missing some. The data contain about 410,000 clones, around 91% of them singletons. Seattle researchers signed up patients amid active infection and tracked them longitudinally. The rearrangement uses TRBV5-6 and TRBJ2-2, with D hard to call. The receptor's source is a woman aged 35 to 49 with COVID-19, enrolled during active disease. Material for sequencing was peripheral blood. CDR3 residues: CASSFHGELFF. In DNA form, the CDR3 reads TGTGCCAGCAGTTTTCACGGGGAGCTGTTTTTT.